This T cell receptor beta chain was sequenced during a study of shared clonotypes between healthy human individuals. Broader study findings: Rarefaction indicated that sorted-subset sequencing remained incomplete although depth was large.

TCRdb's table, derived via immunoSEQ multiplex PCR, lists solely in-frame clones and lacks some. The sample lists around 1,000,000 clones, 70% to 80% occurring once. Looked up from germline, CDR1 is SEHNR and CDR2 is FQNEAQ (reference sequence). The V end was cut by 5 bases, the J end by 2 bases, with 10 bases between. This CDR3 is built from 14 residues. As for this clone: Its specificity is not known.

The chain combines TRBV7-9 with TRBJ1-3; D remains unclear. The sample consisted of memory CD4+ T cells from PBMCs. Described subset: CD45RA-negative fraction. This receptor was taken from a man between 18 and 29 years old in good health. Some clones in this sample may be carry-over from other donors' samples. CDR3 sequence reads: CASSRSYPGNTIYF. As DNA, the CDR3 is TGTGCCAGCAGCCGGTCATACCCTGGAAACACCATATATTTT. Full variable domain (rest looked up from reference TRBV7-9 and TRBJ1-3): DTGVSQNPRHKITKRGQNVTFRCDPISEHNRLYWYRQTLGQGPEFLTYFQNEAQLEKSRLLSDRFSAERPKGSFSTLEIQRTEQGDSAMYLCASSRSYPGNTIYFGEGSWLTVV.